These 17 T cell receptor beta chains were all obtained from the same sample, sequenced in a study of blood T cell dynamics during melanoma immunotherapy. The time point is: pre-treatment baseline. Profiled with immunoSEQ multiplex PCR; TCRdb holds only in-frame clones, not every one. The sample records 13,000 or so clones, roughly 90% being singletons. The sample consisted of blood, taken from a patient treated with checkpoint blockade. These receptors all come from a human donor with melanoma.

This sequence joins TRBV5-1 and TRBJ1-3, with TRBD1 matching 9 bases. This CDR3 is built from 17 residues. The ends lost 0 bases at V and 0 bases at J; junction bases unmatched: 4. The V gene's germline CDR1 is SGHRS and CDR2 YFSETQ. The CDR3 loop reads CASSLAGTGTSGNTIYF. The CDR3 DNA sequence: TGCGCCAGCAGCTTGGCCGGGACAGGGACCTCTGGAAACACCATATATTTT.

The chain combines TRBV28 with TRBJ2-7; D is unresolved. The CDR3 is 11 amino acids. CDR1 is MDHEN and CDR2 is SYDVKM in the germline V gene. The V end lost 5 bases, the J end lost 5 bases, and 7 bases lay between the germline ends. The CDR3 DNA is TGTGCCAGCAGTCTAGAGGACGAGCAGTACTTC. Translated, it gives CASSLEDEQYF.

About this clone itself: Distinct nucleotide sequences in the sample also encode this CDR3. The chain links TRBV7-9 to TRBJ2-3; no clear D gene. Trimming left V 5 bases short and J 2 bases short, with 5 bases between. Germline CDR1 SEHNR, CDR2 FQNEAQ (reference sequence). CDR3 length: 12 residues. CDR3 residues: CASSHNTDTQYF. The DNA of the CDR3 is TGTGCCAGCAGCCACAACACAGATACGCAGTATTTT.

The gene calls are TRBV19 and TRBJ2-1; 16 bases align to TRBD2. This CDR3 is 15 amino acids long. Trimming took 6 bases from V and 7 from J; bases not matched to a gene: 3. CDR1 and CDR2 (germline): LNHDA, SQIVND (reference sequence). The CDR3 region is CASRMGLAGGNEQFF. Here the CDR3 DNA reads TGTGCCAGTAGGATGGGACTAGCGGGGGGGAATGAGCAGTTCTTC.

The chain recombines TRBV9 with TRBJ1-1; the D is unclear. The CDR3 runs to 15 residues. The ends were cut back, 2 bases at V and 2 bases at J, with 13 bases in the middle. Looked up from germline, CDR1 is SGDLS and CDR2 is YYNGEE. The CDR3 protein is CASSVSQGINTEAFF. The CDR3 DNA reads as TGTGCCAGCAGCGTGTCCCAAGGAATTAACACTGAAGCTTTCTTT.

V and J are TRBV27 and TRBJ2-6; 8 bases line up with TRBD1. The CDR3 consists of 18 residues. Unmatched junction bases numbered 12, after V lost 7 bases and J lost 1 base. Germline V gene data show CDR1 as MNHEY and CDR2 as SMNVEV (reference sequence). The CDR3 nucleotides read TGTGCCAGCACAAACTTGACAGGGGTTCGGTCTGGGGCCAACGTCCTGACTTTC. It specifies CASTNLTGVRSGANVLTF.

The CDR3 sequence is CASSDVPRNTEAFF. The CDR3 bases are TGTGCCAGCAGTGATGTTCCGAGAAACACTGAAGCTTTCTTT. The gene calls are TRBV2 and TRBJ1-1; D unresolved. The germline V gene has CDR1 SNHLY and CDR2 FYNNEI. Trimming took 3 bases from V and 2 from J, leaving 10 bases between them. This CDR3 is built from 14 residues.

This chain links TRBV28 with TRBJ1-5; TRBD1 might be the D (5 bases). V was trimmed by 4 bases and J by 2 bases, leaving 18 bases between them. The CDR3 has 17 amino acids. CDR1 and CDR2 (germline): MDHEN, SYDVKM. CDR3 in DNA: TGTGCCAGCAGTTCGCGTGACCGGGGCAGGGGCAATCAGCCCCAGCATTTT. This sequence encodes CASSSRDRGRGNQPQHF.

The chain carries TRBV7-9 and TRBJ2-1; a possible D gene is TRBD1 (6 bases). The V and J ends lost 5 bases and 8 bases respectively, with 13 bases between them. This CDR3 spans 13 amino acids. Germline CDR1 is SEHNR and CDR2 is FQNEAQ (reference sequence). The CDR3 loop reads CASSPTGFDEQFF. CDR3 coding DNA: TGTGCCAGCAGCCCCACAGGGTTCGATGAGCAGTTCTTC.

The chain recombines TRBV9 with TRBJ2-7; the match to TRBD1 covers 9 bases. The J segment lost 6 bases and the V segment lost 0 bases, leaving 7 bases of the junction unmatched. Germline lookup yields CDR1 SGDLS and CDR2 YYNGEE. This CDR3 comprises 15 residues. CDR3 loop: CASSVGDRATSEQYF. CDR3 bases: TGTGCCAGCAGCGTAGGGGACAGGGCTACGTCCGAGCAGTACTTC.

The chain recombines TRBV2 with TRBJ2-7; D ambiguous. Germline V gene sequence: CDR1 SNHLY, CDR2 FYNNEI. V dropped 6 bases and J dropped 5 bases, with 20 bases sitting between them. This CDR3 is 15 amino acids long. The CDR3 DNA is TGTGCCAGCAGAAGATCCTCGACTGGGGTGAACGAGCAGTACTTC. As protein: CASRRSSTGVNEQYF.

This clone occurred a few times. The CDR3 protein is CASSLTGPLNQPQHF. As DNA, the CDR3 is TGTGCCAGCAGTTTAACAGGGCCCCTTAATCAGCCCCAGCATTTT. The gene calls are TRBV27 and TRBJ1-5; tentative D call: TRBD1 (6 bases). This CDR3 has 15 amino acids. V lost 2 bases, J lost 4 bases, and 12 bases lay in between. Germline V gene lookup returns CDR1 MNHEY and CDR2 SMNVEV (reference sequence).

This rearrangement joins TRBV7-2 to TRBJ2-7, with 10 bases lining up with TRBD1. Trimming removed 5 bases from V and 5 bases from J; junction bases left unmatched: 6. The CDR3 length is 14 residues. Germline CDR1 SGHTA, CDR2 FQGNSA. CDR3 nucleotide sequence: TGTGCCAGCAGCCCGAGACAGGGGGCGAACGAGCAGTACTTC. Its protein is CASSPRQGANEQYF.

This sequence joins TRBV5-4 and TRBJ2-7, with D hard to call. Germline V gives CDR1 SGHNT, CDR2 YYREEE (reference sequence). This CDR3 comprises 14 residues. Trimming removed 4 bases from V and 6 bases from J, with 17 bases in between. For the CDR3, the DNA is TGTGCCAGCAGCCTTAATGTGGGTGTAAGCGAGCAGTACTTC. Protein: CASSLNVGVSEQYF. Drawing the rest from reference TRBV5-4 and TRBJ2-7, the complete variable domain is ETGVTQSPTHLIKTRGQQVTLRCSSQSGHNTVSWYQQALGQGPQFIFQYYREEENGRGNFPPRFSGLQFPNYSSELNVNALELDDSALYLCASSLNVGVSEQYFGPGTRLTVT.

The chain joins TRBV5-4 to TRBJ2-1; a possible D gene is TRBD1 (6 bases). This CDR3 comprises 14 residues. CDR1 is SGHNT, CDR2 YYREEE, per germline (reference sequence). Trimming stripped 4 bases from V and 6 bases from J, with 14 bases between. The CDR3, as DNA: TGTGCCAGCAGCCGGAAAGACAGGCCCAATGAGCAGTTCTTC. It specifies CASSRKDRPNEQFF.

The V and J genes are TRBV4-2 and TRBJ2-7; 14 bases map to TRBD2. J was trimmed by 6 bases and V by 0 bases; bases with no gene match: 1. The length of the CDR3 is 15 residues. Germline values: CDR1 LGHNA, CDR2 YNFKEQ. The CDR3 is CASSQETSGRAEQYF. CDR3 nucleotide sequence: TGTGCCAGCAGCCAAGAGACTAGCGGGAGGGCCGAGCAGTACTTC.

The gene calls are TRBV19 and TRBJ1-2, with no clear D. This CDR3 is 12 amino acids long. V lost 1 base to trimming and J lost 8 bases, with 8 bases between them. Per the germline V gene, CDR1 is LNHDA and CDR2 is SQIVND (reference sequence). DNA for the CDR3: TGTGCCAGTAGTATAGGTGATCGGGGCTACACCTTC. Translation: CASSIGDRGYTF.